The 3 T cell receptor beta chains below were found in one sample sequenced in a study of blood T cell repertoires in COVID-19. The protocol was immunoSEQ multiplex PCR, while the TCRdb copy is restricted to in-frame clones and leaves out a portion. The sample holds approximately 98,000 clones, approximately 88% seen once. Material for sequencing was peripheral blood. These receptors were collected from a human donor in a cohort sampled during active COVID-19.

This chain joins TRBV24-1 and TRBJ2-1, with D possibly being TRBD1 (6 bases). The CDR3 is 14 amino acids. Germline CDR1 is KGHDR and CDR2 is SFDVKD. Trimming removed 7 bases from V and 3 bases from J, with 12 bases in between. CDR3 nucleotides: TGTGCCACCAGAGACAGGCGAAACTACAATGAGCAGTTCTTC. It specifies CATRDRRNYNEQFF.

This clone was found a few times. The chain links TRBV7-9 to TRBJ2-7; no definite D call. CDR1 SEHNR and CDR2 FQNEAQ come from the germline V gene (reference sequence). This CDR3 spans 15 amino acids. Trimming removed 5 bases at V and 3 bases at J, with 17 bases between. For the CDR3, the DNA is TGTGCCAGCAGCGTTACCCAGTCAGGTGACTACGAGCAGTACTTC. Translation: CASSVTQSGDYEQYF.

The J gene is TRBJ2-3, the V gene TRBV7-9; D is uncertain. CDR1 and CDR2 (germline): SEHNR, FQNEAQ (reference sequence). V lost 5 bases and J 1 base, leaving 4 bases between the germline ends. This CDR3 is built from 12 residues. The CDR3 region is CASSRGTDTQYF. In nucleotides, the CDR3 is TGTGCCAGCAGCCGCGGCACAGATACGCAGTATTTT.